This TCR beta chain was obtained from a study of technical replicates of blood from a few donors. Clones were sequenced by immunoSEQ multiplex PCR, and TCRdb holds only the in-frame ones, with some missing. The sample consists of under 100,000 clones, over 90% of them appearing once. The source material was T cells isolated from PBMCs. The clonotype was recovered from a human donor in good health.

CDR3 sequence: CATSREGGGLYEQYF. CDR3 coding DNA: TGTGCCACCAGCAGAGAAGGCGGGGGACTTTACGAGCAGTACTTC. V is TRBV15 and J is TRBJ2-7; TRBD2 agrees at 7 bases. Trimming removed 0 bases from V and 4 bases from J; junction bases left unmatched: 6. The CDR3 totals 15 residues. The V gene's germline CDR1 is LNHNV and CDR2 YYDKDF (reference sequence).